This T cell receptor beta chain stems from a study of T cell repertoires in cytomegalovirus infection. On the study more broadly: Public TCR beta signatures provided an indication of both CMV infection and a matching HLA type.

Study-wide results and caveats: HLA-C-restricted CMV clonotypes gave the most frequent clonotype in two of eight donors.

Ten or more counts support this clonotype. Its target is not known. This CDR3 spans 14 amino acids. Germline assignment: CDR1 SGHTA and CDR2 FQGNSA. Trimming removed 5 bases from V and 9 bases from J; junction bases left unmatched: 8. TCRdb called the reads again in MiXCR, with one record for every CDR3 protein. The sample has some 350,000 distinct CDR3 sequences, less than 20% seen once. The receptor was derived from a human donor in good health (CMV status not recorded). Some clones in this sample may be carry-over from other donors' samples. The chain joins TRBV7-2 to TRBJ2-5, with 11 bases identical to TRBD1. Sequenced input: PBMCs. The CDR3 region has the DNA TGTGCCAGCAGCGGAGGGACAGGGGGAGCGGCCCAGTACTTC. It encodes CASSGGTGGAAQYF.